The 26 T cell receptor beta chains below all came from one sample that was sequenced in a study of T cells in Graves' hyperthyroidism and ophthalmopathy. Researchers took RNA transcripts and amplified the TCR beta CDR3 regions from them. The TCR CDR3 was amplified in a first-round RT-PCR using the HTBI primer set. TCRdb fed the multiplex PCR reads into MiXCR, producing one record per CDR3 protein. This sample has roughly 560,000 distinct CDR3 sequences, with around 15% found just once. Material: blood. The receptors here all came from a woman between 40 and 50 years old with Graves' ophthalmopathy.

The chain's CDR3 is CASSGRTGVENGELFF. The CDR3 region has the DNA TGTGCCAGCAGCGGGCGGACAGGGGTTGAGAACGGGGAGCTGTTTTTT. V is TRBV11-1 and J is TRBJ2-2; 9 positions match TRBD1. Germline V CDR1 and CDR2: SGHAT, FQDESV (reference sequence). The CDR3 totals 16 residues. The junction had 11 bases not matched to a gene; V was cut back by 5 bases and J by 7 bases.

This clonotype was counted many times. This CDR3 is CAITGQGSEQYF. CDR3 sequence (DNA): TGTGCCATCACTGGCCAAGGTTCCGAGCAGTACTTC. The chain links TRBV10-3 to TRBJ2-7; D gene uncertain. The CDR3 is 12 residues long. Germline V lookup: CDR1 ENHRY, CDR2 SYGVKD. Trimming removed 7 bases from V and 6 bases from J, with 13 bases in between.

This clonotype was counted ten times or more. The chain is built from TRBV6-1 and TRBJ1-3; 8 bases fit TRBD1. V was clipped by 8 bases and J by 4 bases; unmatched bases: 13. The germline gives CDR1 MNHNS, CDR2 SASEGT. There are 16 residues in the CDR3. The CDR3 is CASSRDRIGVGNTIYF. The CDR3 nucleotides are TGTGCCAGCTCCCGGGACAGGATAGGAGTCGGAAACACCATATATTTT.

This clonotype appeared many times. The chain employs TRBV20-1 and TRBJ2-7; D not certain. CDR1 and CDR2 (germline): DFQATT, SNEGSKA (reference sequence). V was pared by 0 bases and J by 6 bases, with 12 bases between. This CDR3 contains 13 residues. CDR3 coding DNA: TGCAGTGCTAGAGATACACGGTGGGGCGAGCAGTACTTC. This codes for CSARDTRWGEQYF.

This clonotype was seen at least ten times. CDR3: CASSLGTAGYEQYF. In nucleotides, the CDR3 is TGTGCCAGCAGTTTAGGGACTGCCGGCTACGAGCAGTACTTC. The rearrangement joins TRBV28 to TRBJ2-7, with D tentatively TRBD2 (6 bases). Trimming pared 2 bases from V and 3 bases from J, leaving 11 bases between. This CDR3 has 14 residues. The germline gives CDR1 MDHEN, CDR2 SYDVKM.

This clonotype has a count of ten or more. The DNA for the CDR3 is TGTGCCACCAGCAGAGAACAGCTAAACACCGGGGAGCTGTTTTTT. This codes for CATSREQLNTGELFF. The chain combines TRBV15 with TRBJ2-2, with D uncertain. Per germline, CDR1 LNHNV and CDR2 YYDKDF (reference sequence). This CDR3 contains 15 residues. V lost 0 bases and J 2 bases, leaving 7 bases between the germline ends.

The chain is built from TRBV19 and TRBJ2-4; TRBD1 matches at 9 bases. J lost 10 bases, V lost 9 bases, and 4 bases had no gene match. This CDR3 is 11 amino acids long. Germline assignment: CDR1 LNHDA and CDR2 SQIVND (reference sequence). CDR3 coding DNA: TGTGCCAGCGGGACAGGGCGAATTCAGTACTTC. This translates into CASGTGRIQYF.

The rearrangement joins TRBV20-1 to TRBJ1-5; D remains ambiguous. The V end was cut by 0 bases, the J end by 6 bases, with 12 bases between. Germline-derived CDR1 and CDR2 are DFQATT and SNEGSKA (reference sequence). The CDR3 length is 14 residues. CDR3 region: CSARDPSESQPQHF. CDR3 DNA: TGCAGTGCTAGAGATCCTTCGGAGTCTCAGCCCCAGCATTTT.

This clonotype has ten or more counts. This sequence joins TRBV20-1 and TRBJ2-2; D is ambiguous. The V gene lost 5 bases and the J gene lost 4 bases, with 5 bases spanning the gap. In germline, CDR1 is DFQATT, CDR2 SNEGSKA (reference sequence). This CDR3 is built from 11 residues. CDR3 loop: CSAFSTGELFF. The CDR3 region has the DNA TGCAGTGCTTTTTCCACCGGGGAGCTGTTTTTT.

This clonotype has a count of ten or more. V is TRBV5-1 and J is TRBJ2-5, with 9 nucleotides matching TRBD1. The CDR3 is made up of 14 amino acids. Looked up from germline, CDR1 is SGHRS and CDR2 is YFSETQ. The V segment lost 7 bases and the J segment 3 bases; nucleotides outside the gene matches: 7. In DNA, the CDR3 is TGCGCCAGCGGAGAACGGGACAGGGAAGAGACCCAGTACTTC. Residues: CASGERDREETQYF.

This CDR3 is CASSYNTPGTEAFF. The CDR3 region has the DNA TGTGCCAGCAGTTATAACACCCCGGGAACTGAAGCTTTCTTT. The V call is TRBV6-5, the J call TRBJ1-1; D is uncertain. Trimming shortened V by 3 bases and J by 5 bases, and 13 bases separated the two germline ends. CDR1 MNHEY and CDR2 SVGAGI come from the germline V gene. This CDR3 has 14 amino acids.

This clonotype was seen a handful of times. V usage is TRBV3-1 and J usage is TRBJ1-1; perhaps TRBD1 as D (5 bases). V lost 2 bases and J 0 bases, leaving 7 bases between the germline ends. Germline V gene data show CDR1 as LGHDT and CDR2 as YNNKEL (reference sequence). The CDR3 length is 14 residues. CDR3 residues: CASSQPGLNTEAFF. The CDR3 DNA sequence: TGTGCCAGCAGCCAACCAGGGTTGAACACTGAAGCTTTCTTT.

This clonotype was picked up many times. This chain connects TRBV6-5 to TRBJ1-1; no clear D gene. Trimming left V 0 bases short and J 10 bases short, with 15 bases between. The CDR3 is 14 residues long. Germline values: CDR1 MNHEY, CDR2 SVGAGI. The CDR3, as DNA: TGTGCCAGCAGTTACTCTGTCGGGGAAATGGGAGCTTTCTTT. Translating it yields CASSYSVGEMGAFF.

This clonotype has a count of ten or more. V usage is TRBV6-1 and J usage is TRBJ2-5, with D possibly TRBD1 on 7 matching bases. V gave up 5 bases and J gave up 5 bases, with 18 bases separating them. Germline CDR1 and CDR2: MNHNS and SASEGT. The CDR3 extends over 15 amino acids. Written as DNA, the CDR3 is TGTGCCAGCAGTCCCGGGACAGCGGGTGGTGAGACCCAGTACTTC. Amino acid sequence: CASSPGTAGGETQYF.

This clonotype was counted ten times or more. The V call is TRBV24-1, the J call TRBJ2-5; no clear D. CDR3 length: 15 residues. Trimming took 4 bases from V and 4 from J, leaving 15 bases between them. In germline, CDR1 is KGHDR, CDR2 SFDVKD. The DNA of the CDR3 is TGTGCCACCAGTGACCCGGACGGCTCGCGAGAGACCCAGTACTTC. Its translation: CATSDPDGSRETQYF.

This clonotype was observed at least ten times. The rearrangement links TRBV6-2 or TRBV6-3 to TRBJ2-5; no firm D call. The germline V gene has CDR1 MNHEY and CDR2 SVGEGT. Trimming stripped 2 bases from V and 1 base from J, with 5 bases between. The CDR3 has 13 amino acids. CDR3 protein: CASSYEFQETQYF. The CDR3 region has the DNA TGTGCCAGCAGTTACGAGTTCCAAGAGACCCAGTACTTC.

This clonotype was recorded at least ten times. CDR3 in amino acids: CASSTQEAEAFF. The CDR3 DNA reads as TGCGCCAGCAGCACTCAGGAGGCTGAAGCTTTCTTT. V gene TRBV5-1 combines with J gene TRBJ1-1; D is unclear. This CDR3 comprises 12 residues. Germline V gives CDR1 SGHRS, CDR2 YFSETQ. V lost 4 bases and J 6 bases, leaving 10 bases between the germline ends.

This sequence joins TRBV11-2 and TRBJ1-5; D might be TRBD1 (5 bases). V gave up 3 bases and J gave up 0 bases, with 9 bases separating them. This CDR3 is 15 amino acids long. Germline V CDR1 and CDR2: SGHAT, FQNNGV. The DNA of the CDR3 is TGTGCCAGCAGCTTCCGGGGGAATAGCAATCAGCCCCAGCATTTT. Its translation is CASSFRGNSNQPQHF.

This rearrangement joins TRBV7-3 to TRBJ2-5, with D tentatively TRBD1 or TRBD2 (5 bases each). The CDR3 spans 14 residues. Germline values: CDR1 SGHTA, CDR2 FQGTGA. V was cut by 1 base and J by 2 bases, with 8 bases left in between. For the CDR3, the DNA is TGTGCCAGCAGCTTAATGGGGGAGCAAGAGACCCAGTACTTC. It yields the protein CASSLMGEQETQYF. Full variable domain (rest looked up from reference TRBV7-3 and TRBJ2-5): GAGVSQTPSNKVTEKGKYVELRCDPISGHTALYWYRQSLGQGPEFLIYFQGTGAADDSGLPNDRFFAVRPEGSVSTLKIQRTERGDSAVYLCASSLMGEQETQYFGPGTRLLVL.

The CDR3, as DNA: TGCGCCAGCAGCCAAGATTATATGGGAGGCCAGCCCCAGCATTTT. Protein sequence: CASSQDYMGGQPQHF. The chain has TRBV4-1 and TRBJ1-5; D is unclear. The V gene lost 0 bases and the J gene lost 7 bases, with 13 bases spanning the gap. In germline, CDR1 is MGHRA, CDR2 YSYEKL. The CDR3 has 15 residues.

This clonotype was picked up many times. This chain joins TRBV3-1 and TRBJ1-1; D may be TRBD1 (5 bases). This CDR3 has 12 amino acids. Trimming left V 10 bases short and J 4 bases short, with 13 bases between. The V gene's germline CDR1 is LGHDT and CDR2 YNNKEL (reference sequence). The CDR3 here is CATAGRGTEAFF. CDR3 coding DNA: TGTGCCACCGCGGGGAGGGGCACTGAAGCTTTCTTT.

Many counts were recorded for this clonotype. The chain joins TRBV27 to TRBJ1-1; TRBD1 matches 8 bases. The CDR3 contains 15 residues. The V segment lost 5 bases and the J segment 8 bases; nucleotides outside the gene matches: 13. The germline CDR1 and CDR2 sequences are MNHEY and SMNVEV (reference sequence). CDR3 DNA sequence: TGTGCCAGCAGTGGGGCCAGGGGGCGATTTGGGGAAGCTTTCTTT. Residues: CASSGARGRFGEAFF.

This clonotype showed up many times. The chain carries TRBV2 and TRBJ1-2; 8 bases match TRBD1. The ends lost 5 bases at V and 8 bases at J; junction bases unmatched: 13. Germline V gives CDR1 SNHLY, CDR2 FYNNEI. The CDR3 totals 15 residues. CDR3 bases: TGTGCCAGCAGTACAAGGACAGGGTGGGCGGGAGGCTACACCTTC. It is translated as CASSTRTGWAGGYTF.

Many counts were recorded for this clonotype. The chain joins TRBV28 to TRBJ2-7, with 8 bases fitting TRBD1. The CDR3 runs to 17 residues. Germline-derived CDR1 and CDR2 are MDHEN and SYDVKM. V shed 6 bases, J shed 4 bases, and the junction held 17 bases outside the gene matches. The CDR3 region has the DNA TGTGCCAGCAGGACCGGACAGGGATCTCGCAAGAGATACGAGCAGTACTTC. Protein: CASRTGQGSRKRYEQYF.

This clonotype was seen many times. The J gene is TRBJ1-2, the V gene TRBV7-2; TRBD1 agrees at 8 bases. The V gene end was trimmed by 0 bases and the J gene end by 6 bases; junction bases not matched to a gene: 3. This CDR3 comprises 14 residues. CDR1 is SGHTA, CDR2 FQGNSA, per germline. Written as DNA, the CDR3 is TGTGCCAGCAGCTTAGCCCGGACAGGGAATGGCTACACCTTC. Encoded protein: CASSLARTGNGYTF.

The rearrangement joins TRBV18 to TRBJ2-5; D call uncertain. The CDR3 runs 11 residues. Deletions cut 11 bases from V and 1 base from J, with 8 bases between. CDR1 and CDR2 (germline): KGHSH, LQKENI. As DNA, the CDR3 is TGTGCCTGCGAGCTCCAAGAGACCCAGTACTTC. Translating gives CACELQETQYF.